These 9 T cell receptor beta chains share one sample of origin, sequenced in a study of T cells after yellow fever vaccination. Each CDR3 protein gets one entry after TCRdb re-called the 5' RACE reads with MiXCR. Of roughly 400,000 distinct CDR3 sequences listed, 18% are singletons. Specimen: PBMCs, collected before the yellow fever booster vaccination. Receptors originate from a young man who received the YFV17D yellow fever vaccine.

This clonotype was seen a few times. The chain has TRBV5-1 and TRBJ2-3; D unresolved. The CDR3 is made up of 12 amino acids. In germline, CDR1 is SGHRS, CDR2 YFSETQ. V lost 5 bases, J lost 2 bases, and 6 bases lay in between. In nucleotides, the CDR3 is TGCGCCAGCAGAGGCCTCACAGATACGCAGTATTTT. It specifies CASRGLTDTQYF.

The sample holds one count of this clonotype. V gene TRBV10-3 combines with J gene TRBJ2-5; 7 nucleotides align to TRBD2. This CDR3 is 15 amino acids long. Per germline, CDR1 ENHRY and CDR2 SYGVKD. V shed 6 bases, J shed 2 bases, and the junction held 9 bases outside the gene matches. Written as DNA, the CDR3 is TGTGCCATCAGCGCCGGTAGCGGGTTTCAAGAGACCCAGTACTTC. It yields the protein CAISAGSGFQETQYF.

This clonotype was seen a few times. The chain employs TRBV7-9 and TRBJ2-1; possibly TRBD1 or TRBD2 for D (6 bases each). The CDR3 runs 14 residues. Germline V gene data show CDR1 as SEHNR and CDR2 as FQNEAQ (reference sequence). Trimming removed 3 bases at V and 4 bases at J, with 10 bases between. CDR3 coding DNA: TGTGCCAGCAGCTTGAGGGGGGAATACAATGAGCAGTTCTTC. Protein: CASSLRGEYNEQFF.

The genes are TRBV5-5 and TRBJ1-1; a weak D match, TRBD1 (5 bases). The germline gives CDR1 SGHKS, CDR2 YYEKEE (reference sequence). The CDR3 sequence is 14 residues long. Trimming stripped 3 bases from V and 1 base from J, with 10 bases between. CDR3 sequence (DNA): TGTGCCAGCAGCTGGGACGTCGGGAACACTGAAGCTTTCTTT. Its translation: CASSWDVGNTEAFF.

This clonotype was observed a handful of times. The V and J genes are TRBV10-1 and TRBJ2-7; TRBD2 might be the D (6 bases). This CDR3 has 14 residues. Trimming shortened V by 0 bases and J by 2 bases, and 8 bases separated the two germline ends. Germline V gene data show CDR1 as WNHNN and CDR2 as SYGVQD (reference sequence). The CDR3: CASSESGGPYEQYF. The CDR3 DNA is TGCGCCAGCAGTGAGTCGGGGGGTCCCTACGAGCAGTACTTC.

The chain combines TRBV12-3 or TRBV12-4 with TRBJ2-1; 12 nucleotides agree with TRBD2. V was clipped by 4 bases and J by 5 bases; unmatched bases: 9. The CDR3 loop spans 17 amino acids. For the CDR3, the DNA is TGTGCCAGCAGTTCCGCCCTAGCGGGGGGGCCCCACAATGAGCAGTTCTTC. As protein: CASSSALAGGPHNEQFF.

This clonotype was observed a few times. The V gene is TRBV20-1, the J gene TRBJ1-1; no firm D call. Germline CDR1 reads DFQATT; CDR2 reads SNEGSKA (reference sequence). Trimming left V 5 bases short and J 4 bases short, with 14 bases between. The CDR3 extends over 13 amino acids. The CDR3: CSAQLGLRTEAFF. CDR3 coding DNA: TGCAGTGCTCAACTCGGACTCCGCACTGAAGCTTTCTTT.

This clonotype is a singleton in its sample. Written as DNA, the CDR3 is TGTGCCACCAGTGATCCAGGGGGCAAGACAGATACGCAGTATTTT. Its translation: CATSDPGGKTDTQYF. This sequence joins TRBV24-1 and TRBJ2-3; 8 bases agree with TRBD1. The CDR3 extends over 15 amino acids. V trimming: 3 bases; J trimming: 3 bases; junction bases outside the gene matches: 4. CDR1 is KGHDR and CDR2 is SFDVKD in the germline V gene.

V gene TRBV29-1 combines with J gene TRBJ2-2; 7 bases are a match to TRBD1. The junction had 7 bases not matched to a gene; V was cut back by 6 bases and J by 0 bases. Looked up from germline, CDR1 is SQVTM and CDR2 is ANQGSEA. The CDR3 has 15 residues. The CDR3: CSVERTGPNTGELFF. CDR3 nucleotides: TGCAGCGTGGAGAGGACAGGTCCGAACACCGGGGAGCTGTTTTTT.